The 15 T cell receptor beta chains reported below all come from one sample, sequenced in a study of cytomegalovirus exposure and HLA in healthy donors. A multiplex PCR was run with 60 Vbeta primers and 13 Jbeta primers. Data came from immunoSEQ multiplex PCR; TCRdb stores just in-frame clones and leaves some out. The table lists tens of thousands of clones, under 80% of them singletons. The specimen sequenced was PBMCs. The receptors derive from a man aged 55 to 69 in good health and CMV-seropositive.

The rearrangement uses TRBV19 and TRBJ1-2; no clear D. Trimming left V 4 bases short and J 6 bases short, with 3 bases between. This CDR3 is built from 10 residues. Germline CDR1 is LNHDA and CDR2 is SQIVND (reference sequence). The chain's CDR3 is CASSTDGYTF. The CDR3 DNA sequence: TGTGCCAGTAGTACAGATGGCTACACCTTC.

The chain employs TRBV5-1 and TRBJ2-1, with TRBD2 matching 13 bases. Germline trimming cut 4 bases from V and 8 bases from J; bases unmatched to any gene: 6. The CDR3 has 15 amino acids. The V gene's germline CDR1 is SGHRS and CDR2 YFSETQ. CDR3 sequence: CASSAGLAGVDEQFF. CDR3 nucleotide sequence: TGCGCCAGCAGCGCCGGACTAGCGGGGGTGGATGAGCAGTTCTTC.

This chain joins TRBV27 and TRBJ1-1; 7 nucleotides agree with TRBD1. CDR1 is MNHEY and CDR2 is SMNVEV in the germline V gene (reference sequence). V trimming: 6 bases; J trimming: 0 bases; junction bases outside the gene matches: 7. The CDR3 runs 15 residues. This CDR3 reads CASSLTGIMNTEAFF. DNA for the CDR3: TGTGCCAGCAGCTTGACAGGGATTATGAACACTGAAGCTTTCTTT.

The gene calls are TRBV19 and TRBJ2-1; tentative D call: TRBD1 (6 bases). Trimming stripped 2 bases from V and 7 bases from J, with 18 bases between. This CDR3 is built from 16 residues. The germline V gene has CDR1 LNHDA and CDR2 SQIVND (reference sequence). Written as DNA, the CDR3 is TGTGCCAGTAGTATATTGGCACAGGACAGAGCGAATGAGCAGTTCTTC. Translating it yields CASSILAQDRANEQFF.

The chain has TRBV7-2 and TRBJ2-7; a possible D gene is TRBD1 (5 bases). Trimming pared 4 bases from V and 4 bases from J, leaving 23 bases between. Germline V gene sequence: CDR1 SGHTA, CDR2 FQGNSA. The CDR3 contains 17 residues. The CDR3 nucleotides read TGTGCCAGCAGCTATAAACATGGGGCCGAAAGGGTATACGAGCAGTACTTC. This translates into CASSYKHGAERVYEQYF. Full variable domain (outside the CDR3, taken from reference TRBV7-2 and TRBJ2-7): GAGVSQSPSNKVTEKGKDVELRCDPISGHTALYWYRQSLGQGLEFLIYFQGNSAPDKSGLPSDRFSAERTGGSVSTLTIQRTQQEDSAVYLCASSYKHGAERVYEQYFGPGTRLTVT.

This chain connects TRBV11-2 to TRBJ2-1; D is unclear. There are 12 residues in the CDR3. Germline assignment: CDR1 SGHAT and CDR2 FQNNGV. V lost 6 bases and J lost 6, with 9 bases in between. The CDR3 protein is CASSEVGNEQFF. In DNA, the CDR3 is TGTGCCAGCAGTGAGGTAGGCAATGAGCAGTTCTTC.

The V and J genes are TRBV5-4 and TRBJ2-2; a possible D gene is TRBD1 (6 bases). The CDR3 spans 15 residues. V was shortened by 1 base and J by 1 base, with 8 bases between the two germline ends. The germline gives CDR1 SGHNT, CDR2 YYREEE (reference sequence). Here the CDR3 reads CASSLNRENTGELFF. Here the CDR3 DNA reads TGTGCCAGCAGCTTGAACAGGGAGAACACCGGGGAGCTGTTTTTT.

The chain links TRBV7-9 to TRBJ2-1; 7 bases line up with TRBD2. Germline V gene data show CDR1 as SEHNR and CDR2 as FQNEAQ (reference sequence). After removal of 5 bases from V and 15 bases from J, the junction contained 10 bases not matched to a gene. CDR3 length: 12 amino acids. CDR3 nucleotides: TGTGCCAGCAGCGCGGGAGTGGGTCCAGCGTTCTTC. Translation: CASSAGVGPAFF.

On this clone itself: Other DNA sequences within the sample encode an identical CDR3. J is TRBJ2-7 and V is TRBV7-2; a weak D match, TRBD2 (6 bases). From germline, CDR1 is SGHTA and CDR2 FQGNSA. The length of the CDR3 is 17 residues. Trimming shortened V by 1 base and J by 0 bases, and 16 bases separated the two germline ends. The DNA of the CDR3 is TGTGCCAGCAGCTTAGGCGGAGGGGCGCCCTCCTCCTACGAGCAGTACTTC. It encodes CASSLGGGAPSSYEQYF.

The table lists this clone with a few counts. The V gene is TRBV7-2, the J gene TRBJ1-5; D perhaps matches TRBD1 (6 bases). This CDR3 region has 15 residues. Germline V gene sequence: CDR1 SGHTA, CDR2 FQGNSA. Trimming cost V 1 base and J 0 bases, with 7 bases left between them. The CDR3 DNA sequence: TGTGCCAGCAGCTTAGGGACAGTTAGCAATCAGCCCCAGCATTTT. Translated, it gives CASSLGTVSNQPQHF.

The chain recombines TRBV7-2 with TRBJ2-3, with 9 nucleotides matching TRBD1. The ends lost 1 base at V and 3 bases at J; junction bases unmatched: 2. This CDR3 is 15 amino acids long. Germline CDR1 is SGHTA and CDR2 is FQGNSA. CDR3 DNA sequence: TGTGCCAGCAGCTTAGTGGGACAGGGTACAGATACGCAGTATTTT. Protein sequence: CASSLVGQGTDTQYF.

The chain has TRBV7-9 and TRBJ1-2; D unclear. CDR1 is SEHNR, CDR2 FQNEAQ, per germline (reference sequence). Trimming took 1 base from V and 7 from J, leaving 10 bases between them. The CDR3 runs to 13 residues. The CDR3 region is CASSLDELPGYTF. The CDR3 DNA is TGTGCCAGCAGCTTAGATGAGCTCCCTGGCTACACCTTC.

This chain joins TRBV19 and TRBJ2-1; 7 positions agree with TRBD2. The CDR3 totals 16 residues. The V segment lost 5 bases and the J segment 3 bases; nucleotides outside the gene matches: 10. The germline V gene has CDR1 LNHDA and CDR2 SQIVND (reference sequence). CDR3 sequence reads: CASSRIPGTIYNEQFF. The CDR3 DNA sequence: TGTGCCAGTAGTCGGATCCCCGGGACTATCTACAATGAGCAGTTCTTC.

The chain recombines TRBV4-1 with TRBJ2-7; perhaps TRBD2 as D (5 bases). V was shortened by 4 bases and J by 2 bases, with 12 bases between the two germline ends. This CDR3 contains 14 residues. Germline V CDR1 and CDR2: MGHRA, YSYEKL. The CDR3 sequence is CASSLRAGTYEQYF. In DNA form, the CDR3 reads TGCGCCAGCAGCCTCCGGGCCGGGACCTACGAGCAGTACTTC.

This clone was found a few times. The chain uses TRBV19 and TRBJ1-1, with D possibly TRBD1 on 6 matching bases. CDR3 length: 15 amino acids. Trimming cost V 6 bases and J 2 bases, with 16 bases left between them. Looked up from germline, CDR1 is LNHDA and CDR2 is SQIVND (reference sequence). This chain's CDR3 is CASSAYRVPNTEAFF. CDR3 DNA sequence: TGTGCCAGTAGCGCTTACAGGGTTCCAAACACTGAAGCTTTCTTT.